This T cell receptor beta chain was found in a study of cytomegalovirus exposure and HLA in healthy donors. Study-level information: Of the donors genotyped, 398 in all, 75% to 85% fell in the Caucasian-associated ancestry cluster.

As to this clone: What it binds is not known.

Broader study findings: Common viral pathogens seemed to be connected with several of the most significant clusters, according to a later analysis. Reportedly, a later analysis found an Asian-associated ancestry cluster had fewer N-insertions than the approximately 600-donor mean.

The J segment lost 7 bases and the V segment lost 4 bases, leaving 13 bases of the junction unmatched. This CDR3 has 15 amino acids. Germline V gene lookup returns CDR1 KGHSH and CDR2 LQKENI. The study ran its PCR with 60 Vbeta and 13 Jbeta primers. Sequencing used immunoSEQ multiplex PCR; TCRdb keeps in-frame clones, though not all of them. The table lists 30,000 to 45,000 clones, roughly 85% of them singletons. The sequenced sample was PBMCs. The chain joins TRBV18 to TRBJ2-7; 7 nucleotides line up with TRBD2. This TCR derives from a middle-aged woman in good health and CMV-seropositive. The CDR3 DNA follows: TGTGCCAGCTCACTCGGACTAGGCGACCTCTCGGAGCAGTACTTC. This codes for CASSLGLGDLSEQYF.